These T cell receptor beta chains were read from a single sample in a study of T cell changes during pregnancy in multiple sclerosis. Measured with immunoSEQ multiplex PCR; TCRdb has only the in-frame clones, and not every one. The sample yields about 75,000 clones, around 94% seen once. The specimen was CD4+ T cells from peripheral blood mononuclear cells, collected after pregnancy. The receptors were sampled from a female donor with multiple sclerosis, enrolled in a pregnancy study. CDR3s include the opening cysteine and the closing phenylalanine or tryptophan. The order of the fields is clone size, V gene, J gene, D gene, CDR3 DNA, CDR3 protein. D genes are given only for firm matches. Size tells how often a clone was seen (once, few, many) or the class of an expanded clone, and some rows leave it out.

>once|TRBV7-2|TRBJ2-7|TRBD2
TGTGCCAGCAGCTCATCTAGCGGGAGGGTTTTCTACGAGCAGTACTTC
CASSSSSGRVFYEQYF
>NA|TRBV9|TRBJ2-1|NA
TGTGCCAGCAGCGTAAGACTCAACAATGAGCAGTTCTTC
CASSVRLNNEQFF
>NA|TRBV7-2|TRBJ1-1|NA
TGTGCCAGCAGCATCAGGGTTGGGACTGAAGCTTTCTTT
CASSIRVGTEAFF
>NA|TRBV21-1|TRBJ2-6|NA
TGTGCCAGCAGCCTCAGGGACAGGGGCGCAGTTGGGGCCAACGTCCTGACTTTC
CASSLRDRGAVGANVLTF
>NA|TRBV2|TRBJ2-3|TRBD2
TGTGCCACCAGAGGACTAGCGGTAGGAGATACGCAGTATTTT
CATRGLAVGDTQYF
>once|TRBV7-2|TRBJ2-3|TRBD1
TGTGCCAGCAGCTGGGGACAGGGACCCACAGATACGCAGTATTTT
CASSWGQGPTDTQYF
>NA|TRBV6-5|TRBJ2-2|TRBD2
TGTGCCAGCAGTTACTCGACTAGCGGTAACACCGGGGAGCTGTTTTTT
CASSYSTSGNTGELFF
>NA|TRBV5-4|TRBJ1-1|NA
TGTGCCAGCAGCTTGGCTAGGGGCATGAACACTGAAGCTTTCTTT
CASSLARGMNTEAFF
>NA|TRBV14|TRBJ2-1|TRBD1
TGTGCCAGCAGCCAACTGACAGGGGGCAATGAGCAGTTCTTC
CASSQLTGGNEQFF
>once|TRBV20-1|TRBJ2-7|NA
TGCAGTGCTAGAGCGTACGAGCAGTACTTC
CSARAYEQYF
>NA|TRBV2|TRBJ2-7|TRBD1
TGTGCCAGCAGCCAGGACAGGGGGCCTACCTACGAGCAGTACTTC
CASSQDRGPTYEQYF
>NA|TRBV11-2|TRBJ2-5|TRBD2
TGTGCCAGCGGACATAGCGGGAGGCAAGAGACCCAGTACTTC
CASGHSGRQETQYF
>NA|TRBV18|TRBJ1-3|NA
TGTGCCAGCTCACCCGGTAGGAGCTCTGGAAACACCATATATTTT
CASSPGRSSGNTIYF
>NA|TRBV19|TRBJ2-5|TRBD1
TGTGCCAGTAGTATCTGGACAGGGGGCGCGCGGGAGACCCAGTACTTC
CASSIWTGGARETQYF
>NA|TRBV6-5|TRBJ1-1|NA
TGTGCCAGCAGTCCATATAGAGGCACTGAAGCTTTCTTT
CASSPYRGTEAFF
>NA|TRBV18|TRBJ2-4|TRBD2
TGTGCCAGCTCACCACTAGCGGGAGAAAACATTCAGTACTTC
CASSPLAGENIQYF
>NA|TRBV27|TRBJ2-7|NA
TGTGCCAGCAGTCAGACCCGGGACACCATCCAATTC
CASSQTRDTIQF
>once|TRBV11-2|TRBJ2-6|NA
TGTGCCAGCAGCTGGGGGCGCTCTGGGGCCAACGTCCTGACTTTC
CASSWGRSGANVLTF
>NA|TRBV20-1|TRBJ2-1|TRBD2
TGCAGATTCAGCGGGAGAAATGAGCAGTTCTTC
CRFSGRNEQFF
>once|TRBV5-1|TRBJ1-1|NA
TGCGCCAGCAGCTTGACCGGGACTTTGAACACTGAAGCTTTCTTT
CASSLTGTLNTEAFF
>NA|TRBV4-1|TRBJ2-3|NA
TGCGCCAGCAGCCAAGTAGCAGCCGTCACTAGCACAGATACGCAGTATTTT
CASSQVAAVTSTDTQYF
>NA|TRBV11-3|TRBJ2-5|TRBD1
TGTGCCAGCAGCGCTCGGACAGGAGCAGACCAAGAGACCCAGTACTTC
CASSARTGADQETQYF
>NA|TRBV5-4|TRBJ2-7|TRBD2
TGTGCCAGCAGCCCACGGGGCGGGAGGCAACCTACGGAGCAGTACTTC
CASSPRGGRQPTEQYF
>NA|TRBV9|TRBJ2-2|TRBD2
TGTGCCAGCAGCGTAGGGTCAGCGGGAGTGGACGGGGAGCTGTTTTTT
CASSVGSAGVDGELFF
>NA|TRBV19|TRBJ2-5|NA
TGTGCCAGTAGTATTTCAGGGTCACGACTGGAGACCCAGTACTTC
CASSISGSRLETQYF
>NA|TRBV29-1|TRBJ1-5|TRBD1
TGCAGCGTGGCCAGGGGGGACAATCAGCCCCAGCATTTT
CSVARGDNQPQHF
>NA|TRBV7-9|TRBJ2-1|NA
TGTGCCAGCAGCTCCGCTGACAGATCTCGGAATGAGCAGTTCTTC
CASSSADRSRNEQFF
>NA|TRBV19|TRBJ1-5|NA
TGTGCCAGTAGCAATCAGATGCAGCCCCAGCATTTT
CASSNQMQPQHF
>NA|TRBV10-1|TRBJ1-3|NA
TGCGCCAGCAGTGAGTCGGGTAACAGCCTCTCTGGAAACACCATATATTTT
CASSESGNSLSGNTIYF
>NA|TRBV9|TRBJ2-1|NA
TGTGCCAGCAGCGTTGATCCCGACTTCATTGGGGCGACAGCTGAGCAGTTCTTC
CASSVDPDFIGATAEQFF
>once|TRBV19|TRBJ2-1|NA
TGTGCCAGTAGTATGAGGGGGACGAGCTCCTACAATGAGCAGTTCTTC
CASSMRGTSSYNEQFF
>once|TRBV2|TRBJ2-2|NA
TGTGCCAGCAGTAAGGAGAACACTAACACCGGGGAGCTGTTTTTT
CASSKENTNTGELFF
>NA|TRBV5-1|TRBJ2-7|TRBD2
TGCGCCAGCGGACTTACTAGCGGGAGCATCTACGAGCAGTACTTC
CASGLTSGSIYEQYF
>NA|TRBV7-6|TRBJ2-7|TRBD2
TGTGCCAGCAGCTTAGGAACTAGCGGGACCTACTCCTACGAGCAGTACTTC
CASSLGTSGTYSYEQYF
>NA|TRBV7-6|TRBJ2-5|TRBD1
TGTGCCAGCAGCCGATCAGGGGGCTTAAGGGAGACCCAGTACTTC
CASSRSGGLRETQYF
>NA|TRBV7-8|TRBJ2-3|TRBD2
TGTGCCAGCAGTCTAGGACTAGCGGGAGTACGGCGCACAGATACGCAGTATTTT
CASSLGLAGVRRTDTQYF
>NA|TRBV6-1|TRBJ2-7|NA
TGTGCCAGCAGCGTTGCCGTCGGGAGCCCCTCCGAGCAGTACTTC
CASSVAVGSPSEQYF
>NA|TRBV19|TRBJ2-5|TRBD2
TGTGCCAGTGGGACTAGCGGTGGGGAGACCCAGTACTTC
CASGTSGGETQYF
>NA|TRBV7-2|TRBJ2-1|NA
TGTGCCAGCAGCTTTTGGCTCAATGAGCAGTTCTTC
CASSFWLNEQFF
>NA|TRBV6-5|TRBJ1-1|TRBD1
TGTGCCAGCAGTCAGGCGGACAGGGGGACTGAAGCTTTCTTT
CASSQADRGTEAFF